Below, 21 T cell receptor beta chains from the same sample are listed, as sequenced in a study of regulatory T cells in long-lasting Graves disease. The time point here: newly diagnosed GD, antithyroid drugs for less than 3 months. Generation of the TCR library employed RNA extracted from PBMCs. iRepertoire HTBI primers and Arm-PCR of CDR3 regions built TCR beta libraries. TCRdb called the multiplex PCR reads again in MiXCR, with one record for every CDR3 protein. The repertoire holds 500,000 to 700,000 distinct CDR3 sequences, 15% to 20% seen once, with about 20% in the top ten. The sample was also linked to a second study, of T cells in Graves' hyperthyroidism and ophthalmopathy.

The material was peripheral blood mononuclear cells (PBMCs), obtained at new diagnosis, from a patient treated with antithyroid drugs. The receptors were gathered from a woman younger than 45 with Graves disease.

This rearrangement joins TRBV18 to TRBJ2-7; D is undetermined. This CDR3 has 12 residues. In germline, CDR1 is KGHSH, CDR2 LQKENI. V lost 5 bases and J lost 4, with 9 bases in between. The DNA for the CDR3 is TGTGCCAGCTCAGCCAGTCTATACGAGCAGTACTTC. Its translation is CASSASLYEQYF. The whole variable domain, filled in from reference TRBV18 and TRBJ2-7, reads NAGVMQNPRHLVRRRGQEARLRCSPMKGHSHVYWYRQLPEEGLKFMVYLQKENIIDESGMPKERFSAEFPKEGPSILRIQQVVRGDSAAYFCASSASLYEQYFGPGTRLTVT.

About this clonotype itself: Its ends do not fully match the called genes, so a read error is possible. This CDR3 is CASSQATRTSGTDTQYF. DNA of the CDR3: TGCGCCAGCAGCCAAGCCACGCGGACTAGCGGGACAGATACGCAGTATTTT. The chain joins TRBV7-9 to TRBJ2-3; 11 bases match TRBD2. Germline CDR1 is SEHNR and CDR2 is FQNEAQ (reference sequence). This CDR3 is built from 17 residues.

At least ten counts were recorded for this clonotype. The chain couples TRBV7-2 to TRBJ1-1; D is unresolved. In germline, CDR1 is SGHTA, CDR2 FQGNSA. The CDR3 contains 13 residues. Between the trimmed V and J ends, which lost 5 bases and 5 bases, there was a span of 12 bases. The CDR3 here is CASSLGWATEAFF. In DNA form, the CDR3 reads TGTGCCAGCAGCCTGGGGTGGGCAACTGAAGCTTTCTTT. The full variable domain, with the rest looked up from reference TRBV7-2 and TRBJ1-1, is GAGVSQSPSNKVTEKGKDVELRCDPISGHTALYWYRQSLGQGLEFLIYFQGNSAPDKSGLPSDRFSAERTGGSVSTLTIQRTQQEDSAVYLCASSLGWATEAFFGQGTRLTVV.

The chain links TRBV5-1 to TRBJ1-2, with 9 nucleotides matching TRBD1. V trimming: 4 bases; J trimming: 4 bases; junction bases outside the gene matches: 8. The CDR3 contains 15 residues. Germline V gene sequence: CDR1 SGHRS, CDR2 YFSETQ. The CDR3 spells CASSPGTGTSYGYTF. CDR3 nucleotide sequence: TGCGCCAGCAGCCCGGGGACAGGGACCAGCTATGGCTACACCTTC.

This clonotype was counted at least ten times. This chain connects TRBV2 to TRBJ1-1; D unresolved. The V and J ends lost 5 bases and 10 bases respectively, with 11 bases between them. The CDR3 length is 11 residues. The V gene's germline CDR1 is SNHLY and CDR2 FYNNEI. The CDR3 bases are TGTGCCAGCAGTTGGAACGTAGGAGCTTTCTTT. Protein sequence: CASSWNVGAFF. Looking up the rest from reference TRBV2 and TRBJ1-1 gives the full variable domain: EPEVTQTPSHQVTQMGQEVILRCVPISNHLYFYWYRQILGQKVEFLVSFYNNEISEKSEIFDDQFSVERPDGSNFTLKIRSTKLEDSAMYFCASSWNVGAFFGQGTRLTVV.

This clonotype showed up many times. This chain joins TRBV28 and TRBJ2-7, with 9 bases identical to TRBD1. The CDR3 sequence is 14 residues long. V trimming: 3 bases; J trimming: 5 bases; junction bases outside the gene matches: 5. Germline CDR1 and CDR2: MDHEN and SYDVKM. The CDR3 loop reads CASSLDRGRDEQYF. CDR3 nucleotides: TGTGCCAGCAGTTTGGACAGGGGTCGGGACGAGCAGTACTTC.

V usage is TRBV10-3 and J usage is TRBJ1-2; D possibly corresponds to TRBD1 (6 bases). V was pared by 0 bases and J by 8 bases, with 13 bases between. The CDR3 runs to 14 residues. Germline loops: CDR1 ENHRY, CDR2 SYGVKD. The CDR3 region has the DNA TGTGCCATCAGTGAGTCGTCGACAGGTCACGGCTACACCTTC. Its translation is CAISESSTGHGYTF.

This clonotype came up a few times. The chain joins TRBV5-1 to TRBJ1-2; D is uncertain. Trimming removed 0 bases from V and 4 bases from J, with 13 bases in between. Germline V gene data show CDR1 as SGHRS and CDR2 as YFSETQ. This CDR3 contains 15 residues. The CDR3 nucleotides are TGCGCCAGCAGCTTGGATCGGGAGTTGGGCTATGGCTACACCTTC. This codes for CASSLDRELGYGYTF.

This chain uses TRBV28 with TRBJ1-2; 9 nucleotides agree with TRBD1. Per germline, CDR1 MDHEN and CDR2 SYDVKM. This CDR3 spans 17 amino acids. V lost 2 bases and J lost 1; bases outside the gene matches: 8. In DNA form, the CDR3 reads TGTGCCAGCAGTTTAGCGGGACAGGGTCCTCTTAACTATGGCTACACCTTC. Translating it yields CASSLAGQGPLNYGYTF.

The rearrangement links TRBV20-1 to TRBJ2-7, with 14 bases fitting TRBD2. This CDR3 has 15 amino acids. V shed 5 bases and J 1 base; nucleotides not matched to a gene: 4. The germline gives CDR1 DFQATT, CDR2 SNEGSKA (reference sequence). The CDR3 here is CSAPGLAGVSYEQYF. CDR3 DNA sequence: TGCAGTGCTCCGGGACTAGCGGGAGTATCCTACGAGCAGTACTTC.

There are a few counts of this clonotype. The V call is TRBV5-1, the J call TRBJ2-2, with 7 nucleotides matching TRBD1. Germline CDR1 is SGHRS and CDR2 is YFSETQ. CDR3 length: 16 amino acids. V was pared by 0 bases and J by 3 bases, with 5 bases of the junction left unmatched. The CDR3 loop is CASSLGHTGDTGELFF. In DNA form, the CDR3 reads TGCGCCAGCAGCTTGGGGCACACAGGGGACACCGGGGAGCTGTTTTTT. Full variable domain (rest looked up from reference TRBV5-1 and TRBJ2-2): KAGVTQTPRYLIKTRGQQVTLSCSPISGHRSVSWYQQTPGQGLQFLFEYFSETQRNKGNFPGRFSGRQFSNSRSEMNVSTLELGDSALYLCASSLGHTGDTGELFFGEGSRLTVL.

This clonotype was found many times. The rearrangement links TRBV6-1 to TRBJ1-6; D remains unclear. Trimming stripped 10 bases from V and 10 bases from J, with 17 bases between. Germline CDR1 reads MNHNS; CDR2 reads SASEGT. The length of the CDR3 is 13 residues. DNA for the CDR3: TGTGCCATACTCCGGGCAGTCGGATCACCCCTCCACTTT. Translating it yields CAILRAVGSPLHF.

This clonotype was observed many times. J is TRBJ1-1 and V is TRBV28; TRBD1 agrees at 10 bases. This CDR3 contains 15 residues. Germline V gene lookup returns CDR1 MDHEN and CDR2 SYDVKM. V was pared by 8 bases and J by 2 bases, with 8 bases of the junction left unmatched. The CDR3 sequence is CASGVGDRGNTEAFF. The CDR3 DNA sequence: TGTGCCAGCGGTGTCGGGGACAGGGGAAACACTGAAGCTTTCTTT.

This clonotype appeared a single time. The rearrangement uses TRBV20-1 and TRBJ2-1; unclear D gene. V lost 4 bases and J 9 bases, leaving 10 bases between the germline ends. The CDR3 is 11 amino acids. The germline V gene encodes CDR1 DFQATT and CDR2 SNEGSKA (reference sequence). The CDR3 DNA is TGCAGTGCTAAAGGGTTCGGTGAGCAGTTCTTC. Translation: CSAKGFGEQFF.

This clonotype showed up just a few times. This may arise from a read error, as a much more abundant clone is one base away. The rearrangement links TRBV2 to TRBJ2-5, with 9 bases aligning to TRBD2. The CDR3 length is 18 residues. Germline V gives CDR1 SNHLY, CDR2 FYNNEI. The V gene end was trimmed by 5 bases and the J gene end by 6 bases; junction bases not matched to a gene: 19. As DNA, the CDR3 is TGTGCCAGCAGTCGGCTCGGCCCCGGGCGGGAGGGCCGGAAGACCCAGTACTTC. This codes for CASSRLGPGREGRKTQYF.

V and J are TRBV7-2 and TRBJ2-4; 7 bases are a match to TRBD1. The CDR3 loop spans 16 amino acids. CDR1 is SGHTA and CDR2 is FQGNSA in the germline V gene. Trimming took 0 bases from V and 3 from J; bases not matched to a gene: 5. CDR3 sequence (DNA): TGTGCCAGCAGCTTAGCGCCCGGGACAGTCAAAAACATTCAGTACTTC. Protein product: CASSLAPGTVKNIQYF. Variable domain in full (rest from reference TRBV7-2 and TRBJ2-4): GAGVSQSPSNKVTEKGKDVELRCDPISGHTALYWYRQSLGQGLEFLIYFQGNSAPDKSGLPSDRFSAERTGGSVSTLTIQRTQQEDSAVYLCASSLAPGTVKNIQYFGAGTRLSVL.

The CDR3 sequence: CASYGTHLYEQYF. The CDR3 DNA follows: TGTGCCAGCTACGGGACTCACCTCTACGAGCAGTACTTC. V and J are TRBV28 and TRBJ2-7; D is perhaps TRBD2 (6 bases). Trimming removed 8 bases from V and 3 bases from J, with 14 bases in between. The germline CDR1 and CDR2 sequences are MDHEN and SYDVKM. The CDR3 has 13 amino acids. Complete variable domain (other parts from reference TRBV28 and TRBJ2-7): DVKVTQSSRYLVKRTGEKVFLECVQDMDHENMFWYRQDPGLGLRLIYFSYDVKMKEKGDIPEGYSVSREKKERFSLILESASTNQTSMYLCASYGTHLYEQYFGPGTRLTVT.

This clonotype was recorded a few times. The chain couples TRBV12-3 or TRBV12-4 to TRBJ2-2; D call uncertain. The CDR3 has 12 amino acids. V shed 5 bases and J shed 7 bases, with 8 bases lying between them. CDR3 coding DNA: TGTGCCAGCAGTGTTCGTGGCGGGGAGCTGTTTTTT. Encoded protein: CASSVRGGELFF.

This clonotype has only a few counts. The chain's CDR3 is CATSRDGGIATDTQYF. DNA of the CDR3: TGTGCCACCAGCAGAGATGGCGGGATAGCCACAGATACGCAGTATTTT. J is TRBJ2-3 and V is TRBV15, with D tentatively TRBD2 (6 bases). CDR3 length: 16 amino acids. The V end lost 0 bases, the J end lost 2 bases, and 12 bases lay between the germline ends. CDR1 LNHNV and CDR2 YYDKDF come from the germline V gene (reference sequence).

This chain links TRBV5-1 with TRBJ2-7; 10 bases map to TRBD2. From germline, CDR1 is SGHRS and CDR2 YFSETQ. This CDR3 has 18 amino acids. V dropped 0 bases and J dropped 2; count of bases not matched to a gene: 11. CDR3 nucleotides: TGCGCCAGCAGCTTGGTCGGGCTAGCGGGAGATTCCACCTACGAGCAGTACTTC. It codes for CASSLVGLAGDSTYEQYF.

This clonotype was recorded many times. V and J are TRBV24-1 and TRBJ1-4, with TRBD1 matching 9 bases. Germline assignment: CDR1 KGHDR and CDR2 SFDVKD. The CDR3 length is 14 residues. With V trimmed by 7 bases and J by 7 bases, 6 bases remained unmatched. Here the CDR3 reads CATSAGTGIEKLFF. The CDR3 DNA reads TGTGCCACCAGCGCCGGGACAGGGATTGAAAAACTGTTTTTT.